This T cell receptor beta chain stems from a study of cytomegalovirus exposure and HLA in healthy donors. The CDR3 has 15 residues. V was trimmed by 4 bases and J by 0 bases, leaving 9 bases between them. Germline V CDR1 and CDR2: SNHLY, FYNNEI. A multiplex PCR was run with 60 Vbeta primers and 13 Jbeta primers. This table comes from immunoSEQ multiplex PCR, and its TCRdb copy is limited to in-frame clones, with some not included. The table records about 160,000 clones, over 80% of them present only once. This chain connects TRBV2 to TRBJ2-2, with D hard to call. Material for sequencing was PBMCs. This TCR came from a girl aged 5-17 years in good health and CMV-seropositive. CDR3 sequence reads: CASSVSVANTGELFF. The DNA for the CDR3 is TGTGCCAGCAGTGTTTCAGTTGCGAACACCGGGGAGCTGTTTTTT.